A single sample gave rise to the 31 T cell receptor beta chains below, sequenced in a study of cytomegalovirus exposure and HLA in healthy donors. It was with 60 Vbeta and 13 Jbeta primers that the PCR ran. Generated by immunoSEQ multiplex PCR, the TCRdb table keeps only in-frame clones and is missing some. The data hold 80,000 to 100,000 clones, with about four fifths observed a single time. Material: PBMCs. The receptors come from a female donor in good health and CMV-seropositive.

The chain recombines TRBV7-9 with TRBJ2-1; TRBD1 aligns across 10 bases. Germline V lookup: CDR1 SEHNR, CDR2 FQNEAQ (reference sequence). V lost 3 bases and J lost 5; bases outside the gene matches: 4. The CDR3 extends over 15 amino acids. The CDR3, as DNA: TGTGCCAGCAGCTTTCGGGACAGGGGAAACAATGAGCAGTTCTTC. It is translated as CASSFRDRGNNEQFF. Full variable domain (rest looked up from reference TRBV7-9 and TRBJ2-1): DTGVSQNPRHKITKRGQNVTFRCDPISEHNRLYWYRQTLGQGPEFLTYFQNEAQLEKSRLLSDRFSAERPKGSFSTLEIQRTEQGDSAMYLCASSFRDRGNNEQFFGPGTRLTVL.

With respect to this clone: An end of the junction does not agree with germline; a read error may underlie this. V and J are TRBV13 and TRBJ1-2; unclear D gene. CDR1 PRHDT and CDR2 FYEKMQ come from the germline V gene (reference sequence). This CDR3 has 14 residues. In nucleotides, the CDR3 is TGTGCCAGCAGCTTAGGCCGCATGGGCTATGGCTACCCCTTC. Translating it yields CASSLGRMGYGYPF.

The genes are TRBV6-1 and TRBJ1-5; 9 nucleotides match TRBD1. The length of the CDR3 is 15 residues. The V segment lost 4 bases and the J segment 7 bases; nucleotides outside the gene matches: 8. Germline CDR1 and CDR2: MNHNS and SASEGT. CDR3 DNA sequence: TGTGCCAGCAGTGCGCCGACAGGGGGACTCCAGCCCCAGCATTTT. Residues: CASSAPTGGLQPQHF.

The rearrangement joins TRBV5-6 to TRBJ1-2; no reliable D call. Deletions cut 1 base from V and 8 bases from J, with 12 bases between. CDR1 and CDR2 from the germline V gene are SGHDT and YYEEEE. The CDR3 is made up of 13 amino acids. The CDR3 spells CASSLSRRRGYTF. The CDR3 DNA reads TGTGCCAGCAGCTTGTCTCGGAGAAGGGGCTACACCTTC.

The table lists this clone with a count of one. The chain recombines TRBV5-4 with TRBJ2-1, with 9 positions matching TRBD1. This CDR3 has 13 residues. With 7 bases clipped from V and 7 bases from J, the junction kept 6 bases outside the gene matches. CDR1 is SGHNT, CDR2 YYREEE, per germline (reference sequence). Here the CDR3 reads CASGKQGANEQFF. Written as DNA, the CDR3 is TGTGCCAGCGGGAAACAGGGGGCAAATGAGCAGTTCTTC.

V and J are TRBV27 and TRBJ1-1; TRBD1 is a possible D gene (5 bases). The CDR3 covers 13 residues. Trimming took 5 bases from V and 1 from J, leaving 8 bases between them. Germline CDR1 is MNHEY and CDR2 is SMNVEV (reference sequence). CDR3 region: CASSTGSNTEAFF. The CDR3 DNA reads TGTGCCAGCAGTACAGGCTCGAACACTGAAGCTTTCTTT.

The chain employs TRBV5-1 and TRBJ2-1, with 8 bases identical to TRBD2. CDR1 is SGHRS and CDR2 is YFSETQ in the germline V gene. Trimming took 1 base from V and 4 from J; bases not matched to a gene: 7. The CDR3 sequence is 16 residues long. DNA for the CDR3: TGCGCCAGCAGCTTGCCCCAGCGGGGGACATACAATGAGCAGTTCTTC. Its protein is CASSLPQRGTYNEQFF.

The CDR3 DNA follows: TGTGCCAGCAGCTTAACCTTGTGGCAGGGGCGTGGCTACACCTTC. Amino acids: CASSLTLWQGRGYTF. This chain uses TRBV7-9 with TRBJ1-2; D perhaps matches TRBD1 (6 bases). V was trimmed by 2 bases and J by 7 bases, leaving 17 bases between them. The CDR3 runs 15 residues. Looked up from germline, CDR1 is SEHNR and CDR2 is FQNEAQ (reference sequence).

This clone was recorded only once. The rearrangement uses TRBV5-8 and TRBJ2-7; 8 bases agree with TRBD1. The CDR3 extends over 14 amino acids. Per the germline V gene, CDR1 is SGHTS and CDR2 is YDEGEE. V lost 3 bases and J lost 4; bases outside the gene matches: 6. CDR3 DNA sequence: TGTGCCAGCAGCTCCACAGGGGGGTTTTACGAGCAGTACTTC. Its translation is CASSSTGGFYEQYF.

The V gene is TRBV7-9, the J gene TRBJ2-5; 9 bases align to TRBD2. The ends lost 5 bases at V and 5 bases at J; junction bases unmatched: 15. This CDR3 has 17 residues. Germline V gives CDR1 SEHNR, CDR2 FQNEAQ (reference sequence). CDR3: CASSPGRVAGVGETQYF. The DNA for the CDR3 is TGTGCCAGCAGCCCAGGGCGGGTAGCGGGGGTCGGGGAGACCCAGTACTTC. The full variable domain, in which reference TRBV7-9 and TRBJ2-5 provide the parts outside the CDR3, is DTGVSQNPRHKITKRGQNVTFRCDPISEHNRLYWYRQTLGQGPEFLTYFQNEAQLEKSRLLSDRFSAERPKGSFSTLEIQRTEQGDSAMYLCASSPGRVAGVGETQYFGPGTRLLVL.

This clone was counted a single time. This chain links TRBV29-1 with TRBJ1-5; D not resolved. The CDR3 is 13 amino acids. V lost 4 bases, J lost 1 base, and 8 bases lay in between. From germline, CDR1 is SQVTM and CDR2 ANQGSEA. The CDR3 reads CSVGHSSNQPQHF. Written as DNA, the CDR3 is TGCAGCGTTGGTCACAGCAGCAATCAGCCCCAGCATTTT.

The CDR3 is CAWPGLAGLGRETQYF. Here the CDR3 DNA reads TGTGCCTGGCCGGGACTAGCGGGACTGGGGAGAGAGACCCAGTACTTC. V and J are TRBV30 and TRBJ2-5; 13 bases align to TRBD2. This CDR3 is built from 16 residues. Germline values: CDR1 GTSNPN, CDR2 SVGIG (reference sequence). V trimming: 5 bases; J trimming: 4 bases; junction bases outside the gene matches: 10.

J is TRBJ2-5 and V is TRBV20-1; a weak D match, TRBD1 (6 bases). Looked up from germline, CDR1 is DFQATT and CDR2 is SNEGSKA (reference sequence). The V end was cut by 4 bases, the J end by 7 bases, with 10 bases between. The CDR3 is made up of 11 amino acids. CDR3 sequence (DNA): TGCAGTGCTACGGAAGGGGGGACCCAGTACTTC. Protein product: CSATEGGTQYF.

This chain links TRBV4-1 with TRBJ1-1; TRBD1 is a possible D gene (5 bases). In germline, CDR1 is MGHRA, CDR2 YSYEKL. Trimming pared 4 bases from V and 1 base from J, leaving 16 bases between. This CDR3 region has 16 residues. The CDR3 DNA reads as TGCGCCAGCAGCCGAATCAGGGTTATGGAGAACACTGAAGCTTTCTTT. Translated, it gives CASSRIRVMENTEAFF.

The chain has TRBV5-4 and TRBJ2-3, with 11 bases fitting TRBD2. The CDR3 length is 14 residues. Trimming at V came to 4 bases and at J to 6 bases, leaving 4 bases not matched to a gene. The germline CDR1 and CDR2 sequences are SGHNT and YYREEE (reference sequence). The CDR3 DNA is TGTGCCAGCAGCCCGACTAGCGGGACGGATACGCAGTATTTT. This translates into CASSPTSGTDTQYF.

The chain is built from TRBV19 and TRBJ1-2; D gene uncertain. V was clipped by 5 bases and J by 4 bases, with 11 bases between them. The CDR3 spans 13 residues. The germline V gene encodes CDR1 LNHDA and CDR2 SQIVND (reference sequence). CDR3 loop: CASSSVGLYGYTF. The CDR3 region has the DNA TGTGCCAGTAGTTCCGTCGGTCTCTATGGCTACACCTTC.

J is TRBJ1-3 and V is TRBV6-5, with 8 bases aligning to TRBD1. The V gene's germline CDR1 is MNHEY and CDR2 SVGAGI. This CDR3 is built from 14 residues. The trim removed 6 bases at V and 13 bases at J, leaving 14 bases unmatched. The CDR3 sequence is CASSPDRDLLPIYF. CDR3 nucleotides: TGTGCCAGCAGCCCGGACAGGGACCTTCTCCCAATATATTTT.

The rearrangement joins TRBV19 to TRBJ1-1, with D perhaps matching TRBD1 (6 bases). In germline, CDR1 is LNHDA, CDR2 SQIVND (reference sequence). There are 15 residues in the CDR3. V lost 0 bases to trimming and J lost 2 bases, with 10 bases between them. The CDR3 DNA follows: TGTGCCAGTAGTATAGAGGGGGGGCAAAACACTGAAGCTTTCTTT. Residues: CASSIEGGQNTEAFF.

This rearrangement joins TRBV7-6 to TRBJ2-7, with D perhaps matching TRBD2 (5 bases). Germline V CDR1 and CDR2: SGHVS, FNYEAQ. Trimming left V 0 bases short and J 3 bases short, with 15 bases between. This CDR3 has 16 amino acids. CDR3 sequence (DNA): TGTGCCAGCAGCTTAGCCGATCGGGATCCAGTCTACGAGCAGTACTTC. Protein: CASSLADRDPVYEQYF.

This clone was found once. The chain couples TRBV13 to TRBJ2-1, with TRBD2 identical over 13 bases. The CDR3 has 17 residues. V dropped 2 bases and J dropped 9; count of bases not matched to a gene: 10. Germline CDR1 PRHDT, CDR2 FYEKMQ (reference sequence). The CDR3 nucleotides read TGTGCCAGCAGCTTAAGCCTTGAACTAGCGGGAGGGAGTGAGCAGTTCTTC. The encoded protein is CASSLSLELAGGSEQFF.

The chain joins TRBV7-2 to TRBJ2-7, with 8 positions matching TRBD2. Germline CDR1 is SGHTA and CDR2 is FQGNSA. This CDR3 is 15 amino acids long. The V segment lost 1 base and the J segment 4 bases; nucleotides outside the gene matches: 6. CDR3 coding DNA: TGTGCCAGCAGCTTAGGCGGGGGGCCTGGGTACGAGCAGTACTTC. Translation: CASSLGGGPGYEQYF.

V is TRBV9 and J is TRBJ2-7; D possibly corresponds to TRBD1 (6 bases). Germline values: CDR1 SGDLS, CDR2 YYNGEE. The CDR3 sequence is 15 residues long. V was trimmed by 2 bases and J by 2 bases, leaving 14 bases between them. DNA for the CDR3: TGTGCCAGCAGCGTGTCCGGGACACCCGCCTACGAGCAGTACTTC. It is translated as CASSVSGTPAYEQYF. Filled out from reference TRBV9 and TRBJ2-7, the complete variable domain reads DSGVTQTPKHLITATGQRVTLRCSPRSGDLSVYWYQQSLDQGLQFLIQYYNGEERAKGNILERFSAQQFPDLHSELNLSSLELGDSALYFCASSVSGTPAYEQYFGPGTRLTVT.

This rearrangement joins TRBV2 to TRBJ1-2, with a tentative D call TRBD1 (6 bases). The CDR3 is made up of 14 amino acids. Per the germline V gene, CDR1 is SNHLY and CDR2 is FYNNEI. The V gene lost 0 bases and the J gene lost 6 bases, with 11 bases spanning the gap. The CDR3 region is CASSEAPDRNGYTF. As DNA, the CDR3 is TGTGCCAGCAGTGAAGCTCCTGACAGGAATGGCTACACCTTC. Looking up the rest from reference TRBV2 and TRBJ1-2 gives the full variable domain: EPEVTQTPSHQVTQMGQEVILRCVPISNHLYFYWYRQILGQKVEFLVSFYNNEISEKSEIFDDQFSVERPDGSNFTLKIRSTKLEDSAMYFCASSEAPDRNGYTFGSGTRLTVV.

The rearrangement links TRBV13 to TRBJ2-7, with 9 bases matching TRBD1. The CDR3 runs 15 residues. Unmatched junction bases numbered 12, after V lost 5 bases and J lost 7 bases. The germline gives CDR1 PRHDT, CDR2 FYEKMQ (reference sequence). The CDR3: CASSPIGQGYREQYF. In DNA, the CDR3 is TGTGCCAGCAGCCCCATCGGACAGGGGTACAGGGAGCAGTACTTC. Supplemented by reference TRBV13 and TRBJ2-7, the full variable domain reads AAGVIQSPRHLIKEKRETATLKCYPIPRHDTVYWYQQGPGQDPQFLISFYEKMQSDKGSIPDRFSAQQFSDYHSELNMSSLELGDSALYFCASSPIGQGYREQYFGPGTRLTVT.

The count of this clone is one. V is TRBV27 and J is TRBJ1-1; 10 bases line up with TRBD1. The CDR3 length is 17 residues. Unmatched junction bases numbered 11, after V lost 6 bases and J lost 1 base. Germline CDR1 is MNHEY and CDR2 is SMNVEV (reference sequence). As DNA, the CDR3 is TGTGCCAGCAGCCCGACCCTGGGACAGGGGTGGAACACTGAAGCTTTCTTT. Protein product: CASSPTLGQGWNTEAFF.

This chain links TRBV7-9 with TRBJ2-3; 12 bases fit TRBD1. CDR3 length: 17 residues. V lost 6 bases to trimming and J lost 3 bases; unmatched junction nucleotides: 10. Per germline, CDR1 SEHNR and CDR2 FQNEAQ (reference sequence). The CDR3 spells CASRKGQGASGTDTQYF. DNA of the CDR3: TGTGCCAGCAGAAAGGGACAGGGGGCGTCGGGAACAGATACGCAGTATTTT. Drawing the rest from reference TRBV7-9 and TRBJ2-3, the complete variable domain is DTGVSQNPRHKITKRGQNVTFRCDPISEHNRLYWYRQTLGQGPEFLTYFQNEAQLEKSRLLSDRFSAERPKGSFSTLEIQRTEQGDSAMYLCASRKGQGASGTDTQYFGPGTRLTVL.

For the CDR3, the DNA is TGTGCCAGCAGCGGAGACAGGCTAGAGGACTATGGCTACACCTTC. It is translated as CASSGDRLEDYGYTF. V usage is TRBV9 and J usage is TRBJ1-2; D is perhaps TRBD1 (6 bases). The CDR3 loop spans 15 amino acids. Trimming left V 3 bases short and J 3 bases short, with 15 bases between. Germline lookup yields CDR1 SGDLS and CDR2 YYNGEE.

The CDR3 DNA reads TGTGCCAGCAGCTTAGGGGGGGCAGGGCTAGCCCTCTCTGGAAACACCATATATTTT. Its translation: CASSLGGAGLALSGNTIYF. The chain is built from TRBV5-4 and TRBJ1-3, with a tentative D call TRBD1 (6 bases). Germline CDR1 is SGHNT and CDR2 is YYREEE (reference sequence). CDR3 length equals 19 residues. V lost 2 bases and J lost 0, with 21 bases in between.

The genes are TRBV7-6 and TRBJ2-7; TRBD1 aligns across 7 bases. This CDR3 is built from 16 residues. V was pared by 1 base and J by 2 bases, with 8 bases of the junction left unmatched. The V gene's germline CDR1 is SGHVS and CDR2 FNYEAQ. DNA of the CDR3: TGTGCCAGCAGCTTAGACCCCGGGACAGCCGCCTACGAGCAGTACTTC. The encoded protein is CASSLDPGTAAYEQYF.

The V gene is TRBV6-5, the J gene TRBJ1-6; D is unresolved. CDR3 length: 13 residues. Trimming pared 2 bases from V and 6 bases from J, leaving 5 bases between. CDR1 is MNHEY and CDR2 is SVGAGI in the germline V gene. CDR3: CASSYEGNSPLHF. The DNA for the CDR3 is TGTGCCAGCAGTTACGAGGGTAATTCACCCCTCCACTTT.

The gene calls are TRBV21-1 and TRBJ2-3; the D segment call TRBD2 is taken from the table without a DNA check. TRBV21-1 is classified as a pseudogene. The CDR3 length is 18 residues. The CDR3 DNA is TGTGCCAGCAGCAAAAGGGAGGCTAGCGGGAGCGACGGAGATACGCAGTATTTT. Its translation is CASSKREASGSDGDTQYF.